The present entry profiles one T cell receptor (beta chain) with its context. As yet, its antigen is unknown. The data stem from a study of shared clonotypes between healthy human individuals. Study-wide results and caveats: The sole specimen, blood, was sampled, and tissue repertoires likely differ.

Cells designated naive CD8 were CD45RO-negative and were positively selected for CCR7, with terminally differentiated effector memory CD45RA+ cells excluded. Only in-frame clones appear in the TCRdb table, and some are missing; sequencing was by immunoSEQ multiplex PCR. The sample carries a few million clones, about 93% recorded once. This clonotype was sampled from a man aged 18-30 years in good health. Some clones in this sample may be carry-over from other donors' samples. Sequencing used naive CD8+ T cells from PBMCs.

CDR3 coding DNA: TGTGCCAGCAGCTTGGGGACAGGGTTCAATGAGCAGTTCTTC. This translates into CASSLGTGFNEQFF. The rearrangement links TRBV5-6 to TRBJ2-1, with 8 nucleotides matching TRBD1. Germline-derived CDR1 and CDR2 are SGHDT and YYEEEE. This CDR3 spans 14 amino acids. V trimming: 0 bases; J trimming: 6 bases; junction bases outside the gene matches: 2.